This T cell receptor beta chain was identified in a study of cytomegalovirus exposure and HLA in healthy donors (dated 2017 in TCRdb). As for the study more broadly: According to an earlier analysis of 587 of the donors, 150 million to 200 million T cells yielded some 110 million unique TCR beta sequences and about 300 Gb of sequence data. About 280 gigabases of sequencing data and approximately 92 million unique TCR sequences made up an early release that covered 640 HLA-typed donors. Among the roughly 390 genotyped donors, around 81% belonged to the genetic ancestry cluster associated with self-reported Caucasian donors. The study aimed to test whether cataloging public T cell receptors could reveal signatures of past pathogen exposure. The study profiled the T cell repertoires of fewer than 850 subjects by immunosequencing and related them to cytomegalovirus serostatus. A separate validation cohort of some 130 different subjects was used in addition to the 666-subject first cohort. High-throughput TCR immunosequencing, statistical association of individual TCRs with disease status, and machine learning were combined to predict cytomegalovirus infection status. A later analysis re-examined previously published TCR beta repertoires from roughly 720 donors and added high-resolution HLA genotyping to investigate patterns of TCR occurrence. In the later analysis, no new phenotypic data were used to find candidate immune exposures; instead, reliance was placed on TCR beta sequences and their occurrence across donors. An earlier analysis of several hundred of the donors applied high-throughput TCR beta sequencing to assess whether each TCR beta V gene segment acted as functional or pseudogenic. Alongside the repertoire data, information on donor age, sex, ethnicity and CMV serostatus was compiled. Genome-wide SNP genotypes for about 55% of the roughly 670 donors were used in a later genetic analysis, which treated that subset as a discovery cohort. Every repertoire in the discovery cohort had been generated on one and the same sequencing platform. Both class I and class II loci were covered by HLA typing, at four-digit resolution. The number of typed donors differed by locus: about 629-630 for A, B, C, DRB1 and DQB1; roughly 510 for DQA1; roughly 600 for DPA1; and some 470 for DPB1. Five DR-DQ haplotypes were handled as single units for association and clustering because linkage in the cohort was strong. Among some 410 genotyped donors of the cohort, an average of approximately 220,000 unique TCR beta nucleotide sequences was sequenced per donor, of which 15% to 20% were non-productive. The study at large found these results: Across donors, most TCR sequences were observed very rarely, whereas some public TCRs were present in many individuals. In a later analysis, 15,000 to 20,000 TCR beta sequences were associated with specific HLA alleles at a false discovery rate of 0.05. The 87-base-pair reads could not distinguish some IMGT-functional V segments, including TRBV6-2 and TRBV6-3, so those segments were excluded. A further reported finding was that TCR beta sequences accurately predicted the HLA-A and HLA-B alleles for most subjects in the first cohort. According to a later analysis, most CMV-associated TCR beta chains appeared to be HLA-restricted, and the HLA associations seemed to be driven largely by CMV exposure. When HLA alleles, especially DR and DQ, strongly co-occurred, attributing TCR associations to individual alleles was difficult. The presence/absence analyses assumed that sequencing depth was roughly uniform across donors, and that assumption may not be true. A later analysis found that HLA-associated TCR beta chains were more clonally expanded and had lower generation probabilities than equally common non-associated chains. In this cohort, only TCR beta chains were sequenced, and detectable features were limited by the absence of alpha or paired-chain data. Because HLA typing was missing for some donors at each locus, association tests included only the typed subset. Correlated functional status among segregating V segments might be attributable to linkage disequilibrium, but an unknown experimental factor could not be ruled out. A few of the identified cytomegalovirus-associated TCR beta chains were confirmed in vitro to be specific for cytomegalovirus antigens. In a later analysis, TCR association rates were found to vary across HLA loci, with the most associated TCRs seen for DRB1 alleles and the fewest for HLA-C alleles. It was suggested by the authors that the approach could potentially be generalized to other disease states and immunological phenotypes. Several of the top co-occurrence clusters appeared to be linked to parvovirus B19, influenza, CMV and Epstein-Barr virus, according to a later analysis. The only immune exposure information available for the cohort was CMV serostatus. In both the original and validation cohorts, the classifier was reported to diagnose cytomegalovirus status with high specificity and sensitivity. The earlier analysis of 450 to 700 of the donors excluded around 17 rarely observed V segments, including chromosome 9 orphons, because counts were too low. In the study, 150 to 200 TCR beta chains were listed as associated with cytomegalovirus. According to a later genetic analysis, donors in an Asian-associated ancestry cluster had fewer N-insertions in productive TCRs than the approximately 670-donor mean. An earlier analysis of around 540 of the donors showed that most TCR beta V segments appeared in productive rearrangements either about 87% or about 30% of the time, which broadly matched IMGT annotations. A cluster of highly shared sequence variants was judged likely to represent a technical artifact of the sequencing pipeline. An association between a missense DCLRE1C variant and V-gene and J-gene trimming of TCR beta chains was found in a later genetic analysis and replicated in an independent cohort.

Inclusive of the bounding cysteine and phenylalanine, the CDR3 is 14 residues long. Only the CDR3 DNA stays, 42 bases, in frame from base 1. CDR1 and CDR2, per the germline V gene, are SNHLY and FYNNEI. The germline V and J ends show losses of 6 bases and 4 bases respectively, and no gene match explains 6 bases of the junction. Preparation of the library involved the immunoSEQ multiplex PCR assay. A mixture of 60 forward primers for TCR Vbeta segments and 13 reverse primers for TCR Jbeta segments was used in the multiplex PCR. Amplification of the CDR3 region of rearranged TCR beta genes was performed with a multiplex PCR assay on genomic DNA. Amplified TCR beta libraries were sequenced as 87-base-pair reads on the Illumina HiSeq System. The source study handled its data this way. Across the 670 or so repertoires, a later analysis counted some 80 million unique TCR beta chains, some 11 million of which were shared by at least two donors. Raw reads were error-corrected and collapsed into unique sequences by a nearest-neighbor algorithm in which closely related sequences were merged to remove PCR and sequencing errors. Alignment of CDR3 sequences to IMGT reference sequences was used to assign V, D and J gene segments. For a sequence to be retained, a match of at least six nucleotides to both a V gene segment and a J gene segment was required. Rearrangements were classified as productive when the CDR3 lacked stop codons and remained in frame with V and J, and all other rearrangements were classified as non-productive. Following IMGT convention, CDR3 was defined as the stretch from the second conserved V-encoded cysteine to the conserved J-encoded phenylalanine. The earlier analysis of about 620 of the donors excluded sequences that lacked an unambiguous match to a single V gene segment. An earlier analysis of 450 to 650 of the donors called V segments functional above 56.7% productive rearrangements and segregating when the between-donor standard deviation exceeded 5%. A statistical classification framework was developed to diagnose cytomegalovirus status using the catalog of TCR beta chain sequences. In a later analysis, V and J genes were assigned by comparing TCR nucleotide sequences against IMGT/GENE-DB human TR gene sequences. In a later analysis, CDR3 sequences and most-parsimonious VDJ recombination scenarios were assigned using the TCRdist pipeline. In a later analysis, each TCR beta chain was defined by its CDR3 amino acid sequence together with its V-gene family, and reads without a unique V-gene family were excluded. To address suspected cross-contamination and a sequencing artifact, a later analysis removed 592 highly shared, low-generation-probability nucleotide sequences. For each public chain, a later analysis derived a clonal expansion index from normalized ranks of inferred template counts within each repertoire. In a later analysis, generation probabilities were computed using a VDJ recombination model fitted to out-of-frame rearrangements, and the results were checked against IGoR. In a later analysis, TCR-TCR, TCR-HLA and TCR-CMV co-occurrence was scored with hypergeometric tests, and a repertoire-size bias correction was applied to TCR pairs. False discovery rates were estimated in a later analysis by permuting HLA or CMV assignments 20 times. In a later analysis, co-occurring TCRs were grouped using DBSCAN, with TCRdist sequence similarity added in when clustering inside HLA-allele-positive subsets. Repertoires with fewer than 30,000 or more than 120,000 public chains, plus five repertoires with anomalous nucleotide sharing, were excluded from co-occurrence clustering. The table was pulled from immuneACCESS by TCRdb, which kept in-frame rearrangements only. Such tables lose some clones; where checked, under half of the loss comes from unresolved V genes, and the rest has no known cause. Clonal size and the V and J genes are those of that table, whereas D and trimming came from the DNA. The sample data list 100,000 to 120,000 clones, and about 68% of these were observed just once. Clones ranked in the top ten supply 3.5% to 5% of the sample.

The cohort consisted of 650 to 850 healthy bone marrow donors. All cohort members were sampled while nominally healthy, although unrecorded immune exposures were likely present. The donor tested CMV seropositive and was one of the 289 seropositive cohort members. A peripheral blood sample was collected from each donor, and TCR beta sequencing was performed on peripheral blood mononuclear cells. Genomic DNA extraction from the blood cell samples was performed with the Qiagen DNeasy Blood Extraction Kit. This clone was observed a handful of times. It has no known antigen specificity. Base qualities were left out, and no much larger clone turns up one base away.

The chain is made from TRBV2 and TRBJ1-1, with TRBD1 identical over 9 junction bases. The specimen sequenced was PBMCs. This sequence was found in a woman between 40 and 55 years old in good health and CMV-seropositive. The DNA reads as follows: TGTGCCAGCAGGCAGAGACAGGGGGGCACTGAAGCTTTCTTT. This gives the protein CASRQRQGGTEAFF.